This T cell receptor beta chain is drawn from a study of cytomegalovirus exposure and HLA in healthy donors. Findings and limits, study-wide: Owing to their indistinguishability, certain V segments, notably TRBV6-2 and TRBV6-3, were excluded. Prior analysis indicated that the majority of TCR beta V segments exhibited productivity approximately 87% or approximately 30% of the time.

Participants comprised healthy donors of bone marrow. Trimming took 5 bases from V and 5 from J; bases not matched to a gene: 5. The CDR3 sequence is 13 residues long. The germline gives CDR1 SEHNR, CDR2 FQNEAQ (reference sequence). This clone has more than one count but fewer than ten. Antigen unknown. The PCR was carried out with 60 Vbeta primers and 13 Jbeta primers. Repertoires were generated with immunoSEQ multiplex PCR, while TCRdb's copy carries only in-frame clones and drops some. The sample lists around 170,000 clones; about four fifths were seen once. This TCR came from a woman aged 50 to 65 in good health and CMV-seropositive. Material for sequencing was PBMCs. The chain links TRBV7-9 to TRBJ1-2; the match to TRBD1 covers 7 bases. CDR3 nucleotide sequence: TGTGCCAGCAGCCCACAGACAGGGTATGGCTACACCTTC. This codes for CASSPQTGYGYTF.